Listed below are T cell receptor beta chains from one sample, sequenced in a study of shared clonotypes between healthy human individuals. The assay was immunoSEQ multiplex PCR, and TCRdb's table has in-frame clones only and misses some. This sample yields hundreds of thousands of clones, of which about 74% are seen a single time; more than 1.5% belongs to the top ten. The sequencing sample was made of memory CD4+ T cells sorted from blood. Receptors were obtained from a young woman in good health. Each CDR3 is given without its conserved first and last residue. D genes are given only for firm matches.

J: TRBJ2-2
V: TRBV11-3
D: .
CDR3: ASSLGTAGAGELF

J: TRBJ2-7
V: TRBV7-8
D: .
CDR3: ASSRPGRNYEQY

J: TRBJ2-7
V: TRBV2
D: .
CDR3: ASSVRRPPYEQY

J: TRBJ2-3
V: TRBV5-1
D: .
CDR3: ASSLGSVKADTQY

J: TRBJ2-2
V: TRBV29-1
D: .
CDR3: SVERGTHTGELF

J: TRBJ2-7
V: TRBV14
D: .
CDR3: ASSRFSYEQY

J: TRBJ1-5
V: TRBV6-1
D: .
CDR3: ATGGIIEGRQPQH

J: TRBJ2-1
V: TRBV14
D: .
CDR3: ASSLLREQF

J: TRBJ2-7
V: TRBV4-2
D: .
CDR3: ASRQHEISYEQY

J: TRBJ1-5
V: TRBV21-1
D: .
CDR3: ASSKVRFGVNQPQH

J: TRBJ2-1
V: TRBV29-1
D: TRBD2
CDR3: SFSPGTSGYNEQF

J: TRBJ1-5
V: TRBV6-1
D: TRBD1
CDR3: ASSGTEDQPQH

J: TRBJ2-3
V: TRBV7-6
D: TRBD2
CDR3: ASSTVRGGDTDTQY

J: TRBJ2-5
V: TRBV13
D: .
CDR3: ASSTWTVETQY

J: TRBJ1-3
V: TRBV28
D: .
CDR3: ASRRPKGDTGNTIY

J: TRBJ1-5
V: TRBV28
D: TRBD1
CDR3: ASTDQGGGQPQH

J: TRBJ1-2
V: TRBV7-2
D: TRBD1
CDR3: ASSLDPSGTGNGYT

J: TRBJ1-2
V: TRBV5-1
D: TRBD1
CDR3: ASSWTLTGTIGDGYT

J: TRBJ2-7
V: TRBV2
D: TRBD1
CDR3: ASSDGTGKYEQY

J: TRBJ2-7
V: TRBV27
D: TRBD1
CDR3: ASKEPRDRGHEQY

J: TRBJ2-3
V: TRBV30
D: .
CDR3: AWSVENTQY

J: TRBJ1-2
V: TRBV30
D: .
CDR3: AWSLPGTGYT

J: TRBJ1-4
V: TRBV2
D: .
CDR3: ASWRGAANEKLF

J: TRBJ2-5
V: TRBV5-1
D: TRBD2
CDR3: ASSPSGRAWETQY

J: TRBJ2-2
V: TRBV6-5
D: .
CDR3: ASSYQGVWGELF

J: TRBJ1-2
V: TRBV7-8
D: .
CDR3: ASSFSRGNNYGYT

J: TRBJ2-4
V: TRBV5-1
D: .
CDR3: ASSLDGMSENIQY

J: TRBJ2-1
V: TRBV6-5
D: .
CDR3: ASKPPAAIREQF

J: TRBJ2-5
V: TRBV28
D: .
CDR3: ASSLRSGRETQY

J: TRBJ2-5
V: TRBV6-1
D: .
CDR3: ASSGTLPEQETQY

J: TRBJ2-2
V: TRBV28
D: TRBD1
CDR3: ASSRRQGITGELF

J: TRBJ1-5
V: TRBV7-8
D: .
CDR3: ASSLEGHLSNQPQH

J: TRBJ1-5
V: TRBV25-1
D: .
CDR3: ASSEGGAASPQH

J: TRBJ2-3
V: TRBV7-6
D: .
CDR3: ASSYDSTDTQY

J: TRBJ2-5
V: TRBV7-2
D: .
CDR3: ASSFWGETQY

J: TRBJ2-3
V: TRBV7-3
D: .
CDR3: ASSLFRILTDTQY

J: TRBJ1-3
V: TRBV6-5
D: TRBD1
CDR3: ASSYGTGMDGNTIY

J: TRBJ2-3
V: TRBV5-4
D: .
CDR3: ASSPRLTDTDTQY

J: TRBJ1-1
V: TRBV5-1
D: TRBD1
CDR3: ASSFGTASLGAF

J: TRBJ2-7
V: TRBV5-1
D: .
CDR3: ASSVAHLDEQY

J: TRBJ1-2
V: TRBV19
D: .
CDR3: ASSKTVSYGYT

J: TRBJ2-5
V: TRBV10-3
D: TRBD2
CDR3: AISESHGRALQETQY

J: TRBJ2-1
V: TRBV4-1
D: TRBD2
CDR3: ASSQGWTSGAYNEQF

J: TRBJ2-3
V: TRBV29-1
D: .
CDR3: SVDTTSRSTDTQY

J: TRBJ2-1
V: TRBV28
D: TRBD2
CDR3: ASRLFSGRDEQF

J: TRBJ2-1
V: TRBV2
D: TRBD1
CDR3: ASSVQGANEQF

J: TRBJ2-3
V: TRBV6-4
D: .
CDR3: ASNDKRDTQY

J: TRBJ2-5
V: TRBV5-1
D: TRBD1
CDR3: ASRDRPDETQY